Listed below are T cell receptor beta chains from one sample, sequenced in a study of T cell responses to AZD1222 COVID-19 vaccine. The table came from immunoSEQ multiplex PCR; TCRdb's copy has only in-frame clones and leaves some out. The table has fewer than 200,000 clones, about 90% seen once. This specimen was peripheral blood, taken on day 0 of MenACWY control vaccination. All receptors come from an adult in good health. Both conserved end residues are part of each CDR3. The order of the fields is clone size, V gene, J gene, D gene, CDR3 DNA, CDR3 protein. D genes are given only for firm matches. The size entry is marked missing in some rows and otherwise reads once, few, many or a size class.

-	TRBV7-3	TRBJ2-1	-	TGTGCCAGCAGCCCCAGTTGGGCTTCCTACAATGAGCAGTTCTTC	CASSPSWASYNEQFF
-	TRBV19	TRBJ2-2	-	TGTGCCAGTAGTATATTTGGGGGCGCGGGCACCGGGGAGCTGTTTTTT	CASSIFGGAGTGELFF
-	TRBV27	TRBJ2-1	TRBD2	TGTGCCAGCAGTTACGTGACTAGCGGGGTTGATGCTGAGCAGTTCTTC	CASSYVTSGVDAEQFF
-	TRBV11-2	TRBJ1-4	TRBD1	TGTGCCAGCAGCGTAGACAGGGGCGGTGAAAAACTGTTTTTT	CASSVDRGGEKLFF
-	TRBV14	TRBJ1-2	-	TGTGCCAGCAGCCACCAATGGCAGTCCGGCGGGTATGGCTACACCTTC	CASSHQWQSGGYGYTF
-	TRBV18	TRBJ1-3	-	TGTGCCAGCTACACCCCCGGGAGCTCTGGAAACACCATATATTTT	CASYTPGSSGNTIYF
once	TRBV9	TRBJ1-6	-	TGTGCCAGCAGCGTAGCAGATAATTCACCCCTCCACTTT	CASSVADNSPLHF
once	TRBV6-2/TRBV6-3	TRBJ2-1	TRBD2	TGTGCCAGCAGCCCAACTAGCGGGAGTTTCAATGAGCAGTTCTTC	CASSPTSGSFNEQFF
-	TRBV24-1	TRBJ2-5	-	TGTGCCACCAGTGATTCCACACCAGGGCAAGAGACCCAGTACTTC	CATSDSTPGQETQYF
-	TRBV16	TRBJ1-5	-	TGTGCCAGCAGCCAATCTATGCAAGGGGAGCAGCCCCAGCATTTT	CASSQSMQGEQPQHF